This passage covers 15 T cell receptor beta chains from one sample sequenced in a study of cytomegalovirus exposure and HLA in healthy donors. A multiplex PCR was run with 60 Vbeta primers and 13 Jbeta primers. Data came from immunoSEQ multiplex PCR; TCRdb stores just in-frame clones and leaves some out. The repertoire includes 140,000 or so clones, roughly 80% of them detected once, and 2.5% to 3.5% sits in the top ten. The sequencing input was PBMCs. The receptors were sampled from a woman in her 30s in good health and CMV-seronegative.

The chain carries TRBV2 and TRBJ1-5; D is undetermined. V dropped 1 base and J dropped 5 bases, with 9 bases sitting between them. This CDR3 has 14 amino acids. The germline gives CDR1 SNHLY, CDR2 FYNNEI. CDR3 sequence: CASSEGQADQPQHF. As DNA, the CDR3 is TGTGCCAGCAGTGAAGGGCAGGCCGATCAGCCCCAGCATTTT.

For this clone: In the same sample, other DNA sequences code for this CDR3. J is TRBJ1-5 and V is TRBV4-3; D remains ambiguous. CDR1 is LGHNA, CDR2 YSLEER, per germline. Between the trimmed V and J ends, which lost 0 bases and 0 bases, there was a span of 6 bases. The CDR3 is 15 residues long. CDR3 coding DNA: TGCGCCAGCAGCCAAGAGAGGTATAGCAATCAGCCCCAGCATTTT. Translating gives CASSQERYSNQPQHF.

This clone was found once. V usage is TRBV15 and J usage is TRBJ2-1, with 10 bases identical to TRBD1. CDR3 length: 16 amino acids. Unmatched junction bases numbered 4, after V lost 1 base and J lost 4 bases. The germline V gene encodes CDR1 LNHNV and CDR2 YYDKDF (reference sequence). This CDR3 is CATSRARDRGYNEQFF. CDR3 DNA: TGTGCCACCAGCAGAGCTCGGGACAGGGGTTACAATGAGCAGTTCTTC.

The chain links TRBV5-1 to TRBJ2-5, with 13 nucleotides matching TRBD2. The CDR3 runs 15 residues. Germline CDR1 reads SGHRS; CDR2 reads YFSETQ. V was clipped by 4 bases and J by 5 bases; unmatched bases: 5. The CDR3 DNA follows: TGCGCCAGCAGCCCGGGACTAGCGGGGTGGGAGACCCAGTACTTC. Translated, it gives CASSPGLAGWETQYF.

The chain is built from TRBV7-7 and TRBJ2-7, with D hard to call. The V end lost 2 bases, the J end lost 1 base, and 9 bases lay between the germline ends. The CDR3 is made up of 14 amino acids. Germline-derived CDR1 and CDR2 are SSHAT and FNYEAQ (reference sequence). The CDR3 sequence is CASSLIYWSYEQYF. CDR3 nucleotides: TGTGCCAGCAGCTTAATATACTGGTCCTACGAGCAGTACTTC.

The chain employs TRBV7-3 and TRBJ2-1; 8 bases agree with TRBD2. Germline loops: CDR1 SGHTA, CDR2 FQGTGA. Unmatched junction bases numbered 12, after V lost 5 bases and J lost 6 bases. This CDR3 is 16 amino acids long. This CDR3 reads CASSLSGTRGLNEQFF. For the CDR3, the DNA is TGTGCCAGCAGCCTCTCCGGGACTAGGGGCCTCAATGAGCAGTTCTTC.

The chain joins TRBV2 to TRBJ2-1; perhaps TRBD1 as D (6 bases). The CDR3 totals 16 residues. Germline CDR1 SNHLY, CDR2 FYNNEI. The V end was cut by 2 bases, the J end by 8 bases, with 19 bases between. The DNA for the CDR3 is TGTGCCAGCAGTGAAAGCGTCCAGGGGATTGTCTATGAGCAGTTCTTC. As protein: CASSESVQGIVYEQFF.

This clone was seen more than once but under ten times. The CDR3 DNA reads as TGCGCCAGCAGCCAAGATAGAAACATTCAGTACTTC. Amino acids: CASSQDRNIQYF. V is TRBV4-1 and J is TRBJ2-4; D remains unclear. The CDR3 has 12 amino acids. Germline V gives CDR1 MGHRA, CDR2 YSYEKL. V lost 0 bases and J lost 6, with 3 bases in between.

This rearrangement joins TRBV27 to TRBJ2-3, with D unclear. CDR1 is MNHEY, CDR2 SMNVEV, per germline (reference sequence). The germline V and J ends were trimmed by 6 bases and 2 bases, with 21 bases remaining between them. The CDR3 consists of 17 residues. DNA for the CDR3: TGTGCCAGCAGCCGTGCCCAGGCCACCACAATCACAGATACGCAGTATTTT. As protein: CASSRAQATTITDTQYF.

CDR3 amino acids: CASSLSHRSGEPQHF. The CDR3, as DNA: TGTGCCAGCAGTTTGTCGCACAGGAGTGGGGAGCCCCAGCATTTT. The chain uses TRBV27 and TRBJ1-5; a weak D match, TRBD1 (5 bases). This CDR3 has 15 residues. In germline, CDR1 is MNHEY, CDR2 SMNVEV (reference sequence). V was pared by 3 bases and J by 8 bases, with 17 bases between.

The chain couples TRBV30 to TRBJ2-1; maybe TRBD2 (6 bases). V was cut by 1 base and J by 3 bases, with 10 bases left in between. This CDR3 has 14 amino acids. CDR1 and CDR2 from the germline V gene are GTSNPN and SVGIG (reference sequence). As DNA, the CDR3 is TGTGCCTGGAGTGGACTAGGGGTCTACAATGAGCAGTTCTTC. This sequence encodes CAWSGLGVYNEQFF.

The chain carries TRBV27 and TRBJ2-7; a weak D match, TRBD2 (7 bases). The germline V and J ends were trimmed by 6 bases and 3 bases, with 15 bases remaining between them. The CDR3 runs to 14 residues. Per germline, CDR1 MNHEY and CDR2 SMNVEV (reference sequence). The DNA of the CDR3 is TGTGCCAGCAGGATAGGGGGGGTTTTCTACGAGCAGTACTTC. Residues: CASRIGGVFYEQYF.

In nucleotides, the CDR3 is TGTGCCAGCAGCCTAGGGGGTTCCGGGGAGCTGTTTTTT. Translation: CASSLGGSGELFF. The chain links TRBV7-3 to TRBJ2-2; a possible D gene is TRBD1 (6 bases). V lost 5 bases to trimming and J lost 6 bases, with 10 bases between them. Germline V CDR1 and CDR2: SGHTA, FQGTGA. This CDR3 contains 13 residues.

The genes are TRBV25-1 and TRBJ2-1; D call uncertain. V dropped 1 base and J dropped 3 bases, with 10 bases sitting between them. In germline, CDR1 is MGHDK, CDR2 SYGVNS. This CDR3 contains 15 residues. CDR3 DNA sequence: TGTGCCAGCAGTGAATTTATCGGGTACTACAATGAGCAGTTCTTC. It translates to CASSEFIGYYNEQFF.

The chain links TRBV30 to TRBJ1-3, with D perhaps TRBD1 (6 bases). Trimming pared 3 bases from V and 9 bases from J, leaving 18 bases between. The germline CDR1 and CDR2 sequences are GTSNPN and SVGIG (reference sequence). This CDR3 contains 14 residues. Here the CDR3 DNA reads TGTGCCTGGAGGGGGCCGGGACACGTCGCCACCATATATTTT. This codes for CAWRGPGHVATIYF.